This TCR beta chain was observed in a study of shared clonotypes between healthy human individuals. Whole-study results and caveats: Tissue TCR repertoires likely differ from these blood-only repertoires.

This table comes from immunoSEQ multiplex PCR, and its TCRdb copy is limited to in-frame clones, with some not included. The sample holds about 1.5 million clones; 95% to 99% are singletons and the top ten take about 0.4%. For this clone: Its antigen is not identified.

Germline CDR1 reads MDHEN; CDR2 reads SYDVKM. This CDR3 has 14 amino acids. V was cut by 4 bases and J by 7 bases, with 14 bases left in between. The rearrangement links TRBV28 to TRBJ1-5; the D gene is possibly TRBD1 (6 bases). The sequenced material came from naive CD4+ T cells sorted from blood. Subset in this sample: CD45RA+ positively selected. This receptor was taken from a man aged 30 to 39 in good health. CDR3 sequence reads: CASSYREWWQPQHF. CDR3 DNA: TGTGCCAGCAGTTACAGGGAGTGGTGGCAGCCCCAGCATTTT.